What follows are 18 T cell receptor beta chains derived from one specimen sequenced in a study of blood T cell repertoires in COVID-19. Method: immunoSEQ multiplex PCR; TCRdb's copy keeps in-frame clones and lacks some. The sample contains nearly 45,000 clones, around nine tenths of which appear only once. The specimen sequenced was peripheral blood. The receptors here all came from a man aged 40-49 years with COVID-19, enrolled during active disease.

This chain connects TRBV19 to TRBJ1-3, with D maybe TRBD1 (6 bases). This CDR3 is 18 amino acids long. Germline CDR1 reads LNHDA; CDR2 reads SQIVND (reference sequence). V lost 3 bases, J lost 0 bases, and 18 bases lay in between. DNA of the CDR3: TGTGCCAGTAGTATTGGGGGCTCCGGGACAAGCTCTGGAAACACCATATATTTT. Its protein product is CASSIGGSGTSSGNTIYF.

This sequence joins TRBV14 and TRBJ1-1; 7 bases match TRBD1. Germline lookup yields CDR1 SGHDN and CDR2 FVKESK. This CDR3 has 16 amino acids. V was clipped by 2 bases and J by 0 bases; unmatched bases: 6. This CDR3 reads CASSQQPGQMNTEAFF. The CDR3 nucleotides are TGTGCCAGCAGCCAACAACCGGGACAGATGAACACTGAAGCTTTCTTT.

This chain connects TRBV2 to TRBJ1-5; D gene unclear. The CDR3 extends over 13 amino acids. Germline V lookup: CDR1 SNHLY, CDR2 FYNNEI. Trimming cost V 8 bases and J 2 bases, with 10 bases left between them. This chain's CDR3 is CASYTGGNQPQHF. The CDR3 nucleotides read TGTGCCAGCTACACTGGAGGCAATCAGCCCCAGCATTTT.

The rearrangement uses TRBV10-2 and TRBJ2-2; 8 nucleotides match TRBD1. V shed 6 bases and J 5 bases; nucleotides not matched to a gene: 8. Germline-derived CDR1 and CDR2 are WSHSY and SAAADI. The CDR3 is made up of 15 amino acids. CDR3 in DNA: TGCGCCAGCAGGGGTGACAGGGGTAGAACCGGGGAGCTGTTTTTT. This encodes CASRGDRGRTGELFF.

This clone occurred once. The V gene is TRBV4-2, the J gene TRBJ1-1; D call uncertain. The CDR3 runs to 15 residues. Between the trimmed V and J ends, which lost 1 base and 0 bases, there was a span of 9 bases. From germline, CDR1 is LGHNA and CDR2 YNFKEQ. The CDR3 nucleotides are TGTGCCAGCAGCCAAGCGTACGGTATGAACACTGAAGCTTTCTTT. Translated: CASSQAYGMNTEAFF.

This clone was found a few times. The V gene is TRBV5-3, the J gene TRBJ1-2; D gene unclear. TRBV5-3 falls under the ORF class, with uncertain function. V gave up 9 bases and J gave up 1 base, with 25 bases separating them. The CDR3 extends over 17 amino acids. The CDR3 protein is CAIPKTSKAGVNYGYTF. CDR3 DNA: TGTGCCATACCCAAGACGTCGAAGGCAGGTGTTAACTATGGCTACACCTTC.

The chain is built from TRBV5-8 and TRBJ2-6; the D is unclear. The germline V and J ends were trimmed by 4 bases and 0 bases, with 8 bases remaining between them. The CDR3 runs 15 residues. Germline loops: CDR1 SGHTS, CDR2 YDEGEE. The CDR3 loop reads CASSPPGSGANVLTF. DNA for the CDR3: TGTGCCAGCAGCCCTCCCGGCTCTGGGGCCAACGTCCTGACTTTC.

The chain carries TRBV5-4 and TRBJ1-2, with D possibly being TRBD1 (5 bases). The V gene's germline CDR1 is SGHNT and CDR2 YYREEE (reference sequence). Trimming removed 3 bases at V and 2 bases at J, with 14 bases between. This CDR3 contains 15 residues. The CDR3 here is CASSSPRVENYGYTF. CDR3 bases: TGTGCCAGCAGCTCCCCCAGGGTTGAGAACTATGGCTACACCTTC.

The table lists this clone with a count of one. V and J are TRBV28 and TRBJ1-3; 7 positions agree with TRBD1. The CDR3 is 18 residues long. Looked up from germline, CDR1 is MDHEN and CDR2 is SYDVKM. V trimming: 6 bases; J trimming: 2 bases; junction bases outside the gene matches: 16. The CDR3 is CASSTRGGQGRAGNTIYF. DNA of the CDR3: TGTGCCAGCAGCACGAGAGGGGGCCAGGGCCGGGCTGGAAACACCATATATTTT.

This chain links TRBV6-6 with TRBJ1-1; a possible D gene is TRBD1 (6 bases). The germline V gene encodes CDR1 MNHNY and CDR2 SVGAGI (reference sequence). The V end was cut by 7 bases, the J end by 6 bases, with 15 bases between. This CDR3 is 13 amino acids long. The CDR3 DNA follows: TGTGCCAGCACCAATACGGGGGGCTCTGAAGCTTTCTTT. This codes for CASTNTGGSEAFF.

This clone has only one observation. This chain connects TRBV11-2 to TRBJ1-2; unclear D gene. The V and J ends lost 2 bases and 2 bases respectively, with 9 bases between them. The CDR3 sequence is 14 residues long. Germline V lookup: CDR1 SGHAT, CDR2 FQNNGV. The CDR3 sequence is CASSLRSSNYGYTF. CDR3 coding DNA: TGTGCCAGCAGCTTACGGAGTTCGAACTATGGCTACACCTTC.

The rearrangement uses TRBV2 and TRBJ1-5; D is uncertain. Per germline, CDR1 SNHLY and CDR2 FYNNEI. V dropped 8 bases and J dropped 7 bases, with 12 bases sitting between them. This CDR3 has 12 amino acids. CDR3 residues: CASARGDQPQHF. The CDR3, as DNA: TGTGCCAGCGCCCGGGGAGACCAGCCCCAGCATTTT.

V is TRBV19 and J is TRBJ1-6; D remains unclear. The V gene lost 3 bases and the J gene lost 7 bases, with 10 bases spanning the gap. The CDR3 is 14 amino acids. The germline V gene has CDR1 LNHDA and CDR2 SQIVND (reference sequence). The CDR3 protein is CASSIPTGNSPLHF. In DNA, the CDR3 is TGTGCCAGTAGTATCCCGACCGGGAATTCACCCCTCCACTTT. The full variable domain, with the rest looked up from reference TRBV19 and TRBJ1-6, is DGGITQSPKYLFRKEGQNVTLSCEQNLNHDAMYWYRQDPGQGLRLIYYSQIVNDFQKGDIAEGYSVSREKKESFPLTVTSAQKNPTAFYLCASSIPTGNSPLHFGNGTRLTVT.

The V gene is TRBV7-8, the J gene TRBJ1-2; D unclear. The CDR3 runs to 13 residues. The germline V gene has CDR1 SGHVS and CDR2 FQNEAQ. Trimming took 3 bases from V and 5 from J, leaving 10 bases between them. This CDR3 reads CASSFGSSYGYTF. CDR3 DNA: TGTGCCAGCAGCTTCGGTTCTAGTTATGGCTACACCTTC.

The chain carries TRBV9 and TRBJ2-2; D perhaps matches TRBD1 (6 bases). Germline values: CDR1 SGDLS, CDR2 YYNGEE. CDR3 length: 18 residues. The V end lost 2 bases, the J end lost 3 bases, and 20 bases lay between the germline ends. The CDR3 is CASSVSQDRDTDTGELFF. DNA for the CDR3: TGTGCCAGCAGCGTGAGTCAGGACCGGGACACGGACACCGGGGAGCTGTTTTTT.

This chain uses TRBV20-1 with TRBJ2-3; tentatively, D is TRBD2 (7 bases). Trimming removed 3 bases from V and 6 bases from J, with 22 bases in between. CDR3 length: 16 amino acids. Germline CDR1 DFQATT, CDR2 SNEGSKA (reference sequence). The CDR3 DNA reads as TGCAGTGCTAGTCTTCTCGCGGGGGCATTCGGGGATACGCAGTATTTT. It translates to CSASLLAGAFGDTQYF.

The genes are TRBV10-2 and TRBJ2-5; 9 bases are shared with TRBD1. V was clipped by 6 bases and J by 1 base; unmatched bases: 6. CDR1 is WSHSY and CDR2 is SAAADI in the germline V gene. The CDR3 spans 15 residues. CDR3 sequence (DNA): TGCGCCAGCAGCCCCACAGGGGGCGGCCAAGAGACCCAGTACTTC. It codes for CASSPTGGGQETQYF.

The CDR3: CAFQGTVNYGYTF. The CDR3 nucleotides are TGTGCCTTCCAGGGGACCGTGAACTATGGCTACACCTTC. The rearrangement uses TRBV30 and TRBJ1-2, with D possibly being TRBD1 (6 bases). Deletions cut 7 bases from V and 2 bases from J, with 14 bases between. CDR1 and CDR2 (germline): GTSNPN, SVGIG (reference sequence). There are 13 residues in the CDR3.